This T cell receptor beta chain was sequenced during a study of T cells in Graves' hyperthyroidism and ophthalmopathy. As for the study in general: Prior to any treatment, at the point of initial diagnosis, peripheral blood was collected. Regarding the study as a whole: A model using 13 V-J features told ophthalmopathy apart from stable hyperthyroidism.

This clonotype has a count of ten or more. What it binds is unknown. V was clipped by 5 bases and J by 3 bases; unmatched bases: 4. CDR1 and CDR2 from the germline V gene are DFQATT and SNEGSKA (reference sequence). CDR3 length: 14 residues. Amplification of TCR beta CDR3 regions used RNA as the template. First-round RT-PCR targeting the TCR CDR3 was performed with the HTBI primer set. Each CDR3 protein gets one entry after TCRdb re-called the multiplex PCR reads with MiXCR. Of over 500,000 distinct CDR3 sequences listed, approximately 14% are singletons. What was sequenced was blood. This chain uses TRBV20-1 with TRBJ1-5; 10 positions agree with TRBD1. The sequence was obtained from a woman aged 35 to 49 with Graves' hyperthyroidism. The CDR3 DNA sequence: TGCAGTGCTCCCGGGACAGGGGTCAATCAGCCCCAGCATTTT. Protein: CSAPGTGVNQPQHF.